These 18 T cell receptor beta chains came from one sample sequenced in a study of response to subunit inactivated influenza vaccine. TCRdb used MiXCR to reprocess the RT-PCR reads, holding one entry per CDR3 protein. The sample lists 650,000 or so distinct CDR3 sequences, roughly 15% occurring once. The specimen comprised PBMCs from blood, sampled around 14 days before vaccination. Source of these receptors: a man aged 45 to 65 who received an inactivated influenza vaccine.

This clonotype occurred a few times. The DNA for the CDR3 is TGTGCCTGGAAGGGTCCCGGGGGGAATGAGCAGTTCTTC. It encodes CAWKGPGGNEQFF. The chain couples TRBV30 to TRBJ2-1, with TRBD2 identical over 7 bases. This CDR3 region has 13 residues. The ends lost 4 bases at V and 7 bases at J; junction bases unmatched: 7. The germline V gene has CDR1 GTSNPN and CDR2 SVGIG (reference sequence).

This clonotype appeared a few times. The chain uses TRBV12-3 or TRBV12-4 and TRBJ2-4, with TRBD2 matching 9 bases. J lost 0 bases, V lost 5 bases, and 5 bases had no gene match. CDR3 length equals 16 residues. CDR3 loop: CASSRLAGIAKNIQYF. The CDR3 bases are TGTGCCAGCAGTCGCCTAGCGGGGATAGCCAAAAACATTCAGTACTTC.

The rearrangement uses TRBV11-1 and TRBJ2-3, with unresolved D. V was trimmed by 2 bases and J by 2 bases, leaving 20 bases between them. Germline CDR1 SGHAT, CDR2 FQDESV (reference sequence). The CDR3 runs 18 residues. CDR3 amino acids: CASSLRPVAAAFTDTQYF. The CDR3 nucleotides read TGTGCCAGCAGCTTAAGGCCCGTTGCGGCAGCCTTCACAGATACGCAGTATTTT.

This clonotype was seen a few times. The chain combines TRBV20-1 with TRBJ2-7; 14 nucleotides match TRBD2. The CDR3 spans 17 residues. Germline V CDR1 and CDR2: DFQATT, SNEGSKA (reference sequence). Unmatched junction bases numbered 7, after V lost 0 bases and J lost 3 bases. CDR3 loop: CSARDPRLAGGYYEQYF. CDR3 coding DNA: TGCAGTGCTAGAGATCCTCGACTAGCGGGAGGGTACTACGAGCAGTACTTC.

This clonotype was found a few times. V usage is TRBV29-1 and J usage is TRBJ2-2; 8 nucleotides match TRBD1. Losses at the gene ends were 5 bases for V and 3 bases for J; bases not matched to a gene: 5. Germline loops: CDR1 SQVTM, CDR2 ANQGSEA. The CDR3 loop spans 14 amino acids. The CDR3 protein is CSVLGTGHTGELFF. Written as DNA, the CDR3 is TGCAGCGTTCTAGGGACAGGACACACCGGGGAGCTGTTTTTT.

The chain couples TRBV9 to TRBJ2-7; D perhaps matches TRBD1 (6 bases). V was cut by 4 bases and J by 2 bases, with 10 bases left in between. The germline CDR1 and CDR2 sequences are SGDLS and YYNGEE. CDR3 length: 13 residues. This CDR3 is CASSPWDTYEQYF. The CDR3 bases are TGTGCCAGCAGCCCTTGGGACACCTACGAGCAGTACTTC.

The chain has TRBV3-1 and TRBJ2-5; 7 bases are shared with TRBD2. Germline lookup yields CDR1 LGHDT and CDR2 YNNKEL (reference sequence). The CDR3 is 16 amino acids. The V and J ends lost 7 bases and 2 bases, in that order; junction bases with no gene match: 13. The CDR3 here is CASTDIGGVGQETQYF. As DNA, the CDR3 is TGTGCCAGCACGGACATTGGGGGGGTCGGTCAAGAGACCCAGTACTTC.

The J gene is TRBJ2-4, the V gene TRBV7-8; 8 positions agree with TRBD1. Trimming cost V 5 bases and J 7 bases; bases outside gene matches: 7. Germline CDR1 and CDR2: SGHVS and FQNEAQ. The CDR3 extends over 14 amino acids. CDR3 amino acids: CASSGTGFGNIQYF. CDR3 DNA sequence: TGTGCCAGCAGCGGGACAGGCTTCGGTAACATTCAGTACTTC.

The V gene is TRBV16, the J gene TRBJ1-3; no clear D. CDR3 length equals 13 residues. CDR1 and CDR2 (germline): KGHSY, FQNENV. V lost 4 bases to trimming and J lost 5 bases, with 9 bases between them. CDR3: CASSLDFRNTIYF. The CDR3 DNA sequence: TGTGCCAGCAGCCTGGACTTTCGAAACACCATATATTTT.

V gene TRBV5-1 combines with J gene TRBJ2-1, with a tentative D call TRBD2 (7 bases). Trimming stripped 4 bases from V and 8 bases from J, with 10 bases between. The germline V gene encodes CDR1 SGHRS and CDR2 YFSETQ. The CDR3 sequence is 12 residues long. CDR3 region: CASSTGGDEQFF. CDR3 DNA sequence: TGCGCCAGCAGCACGGGGGGCGATGAGCAGTTCTTC.

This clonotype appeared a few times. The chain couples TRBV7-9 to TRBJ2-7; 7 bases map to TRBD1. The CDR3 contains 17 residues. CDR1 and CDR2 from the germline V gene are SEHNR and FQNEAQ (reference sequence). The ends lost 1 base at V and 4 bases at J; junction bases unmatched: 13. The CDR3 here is CASSLVMKAGGKYEQYF. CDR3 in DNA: TGTGCCAGCAGCTTAGTCATGAAGGCAGGGGGAAAATACGAGCAGTACTTC. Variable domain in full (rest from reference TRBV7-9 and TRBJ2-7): DTGVSQNPRHKITKRGQNVTFRCDPISEHNRLYWYRQTLGQGPEFLTYFQNEAQLEKSRLLSDRFSAERPKGSFSTLEIQRTEQGDSAMYLCASSLVMKAGGKYEQYFGPGTRLTVT.

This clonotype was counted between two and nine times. Here the CDR3 reads CASSGTNVLTF. CDR3 sequence (DNA): TGTGCCAGCAGCGGAACCAACGTCCTGACTTTC. The rearrangement links TRBV28 to TRBJ2-6; no clear D gene. V shed 6 bases and J shed 8 bases, with 5 bases lying between them. This CDR3 comprises 11 residues. Germline V gene data show CDR1 as MDHEN and CDR2 as SYDVKM.

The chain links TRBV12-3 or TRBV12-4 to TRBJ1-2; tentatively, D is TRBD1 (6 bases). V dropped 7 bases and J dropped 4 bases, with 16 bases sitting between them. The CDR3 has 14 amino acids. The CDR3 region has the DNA TGTGCCAGCACCAAGGACAGATTTCTCTATGGCTACACCTTC. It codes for CASTKDRFLYGYTF.

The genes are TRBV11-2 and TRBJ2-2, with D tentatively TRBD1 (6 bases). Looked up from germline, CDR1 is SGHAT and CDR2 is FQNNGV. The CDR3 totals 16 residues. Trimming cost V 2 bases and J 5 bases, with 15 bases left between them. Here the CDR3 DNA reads TGTGCCAGCAGCTTATTACGCACAGGGATTACCGGGGAGCTGTTTTTT. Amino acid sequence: CASSLLRTGITGELFF.

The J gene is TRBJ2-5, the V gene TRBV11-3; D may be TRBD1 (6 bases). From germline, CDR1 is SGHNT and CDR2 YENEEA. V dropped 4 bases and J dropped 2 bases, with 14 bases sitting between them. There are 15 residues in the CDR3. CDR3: CASSSSGEYQETQYF. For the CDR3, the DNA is TGTGCCAGCAGCTCCTCAGGGGAATATCAAGAGACCCAGTACTTC. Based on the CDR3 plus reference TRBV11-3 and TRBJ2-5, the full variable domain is EAGVVQSPRYKIIEKKQPVAFWCNPISGHNTLYWYLQNLGQGPELLIRYENEEAVDDSQLPKDRFSAERLKGVDSTLKIQPAELGDSAVYLCASSSSGEYQETQYFGPGTRLLVL.

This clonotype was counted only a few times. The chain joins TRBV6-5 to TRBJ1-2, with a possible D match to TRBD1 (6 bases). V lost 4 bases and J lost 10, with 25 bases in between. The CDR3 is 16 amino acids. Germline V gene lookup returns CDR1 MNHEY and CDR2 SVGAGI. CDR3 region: CASSSPGTSVYFDYTF. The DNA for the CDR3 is TGTGCCAGCAGTTCCCCCGGGACAAGCGTCTATTTTGACTACACCTTC.

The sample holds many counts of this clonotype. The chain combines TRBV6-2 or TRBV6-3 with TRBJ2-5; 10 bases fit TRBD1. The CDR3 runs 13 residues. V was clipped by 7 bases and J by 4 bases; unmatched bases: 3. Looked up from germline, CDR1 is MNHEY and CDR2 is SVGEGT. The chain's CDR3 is CASTRDRGETQYF. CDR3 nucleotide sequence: TGTGCCAGCACTCGGGACAGGGGAGAGACCCAGTACTTC.

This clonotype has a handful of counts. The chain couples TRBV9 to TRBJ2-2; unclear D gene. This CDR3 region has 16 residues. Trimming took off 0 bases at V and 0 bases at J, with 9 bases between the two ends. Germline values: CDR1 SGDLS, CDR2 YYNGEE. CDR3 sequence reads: CASSVARIPNTGELFF. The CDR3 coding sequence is TGTGCCAGCAGCGTAGCCCGGATCCCGAACACCGGGGAGCTGTTTTTT.